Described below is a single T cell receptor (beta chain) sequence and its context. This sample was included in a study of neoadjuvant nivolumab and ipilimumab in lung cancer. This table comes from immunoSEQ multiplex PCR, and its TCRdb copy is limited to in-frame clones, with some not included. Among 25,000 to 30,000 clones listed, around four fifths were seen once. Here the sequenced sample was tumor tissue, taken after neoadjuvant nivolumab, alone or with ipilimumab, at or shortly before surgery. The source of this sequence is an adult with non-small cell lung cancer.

The CDR3 sequence is CAISREGTEAFF. DNA for the CDR3: TGTGCCATCAGCAGGGAGGGCACTGAAGCTTTCTTT. The rearrangement uses TRBV10-3 and TRBJ1-1; D is perhaps TRBD1 (5 bases). V gave up 6 bases and J gave up 4 bases, with 9 bases separating them. CDR1 and CDR2 (germline): ENHRY, SYGVKD. The CDR3 has 12 residues.